The 3 T cell receptor beta chains below all came from one sample that was sequenced in a study of Graves' ophthalmopathy and Graves' hyperthyroidism. CDR3 regions of TCR beta were amplified from RNA transcripts. The workflow started with a first-round RT-PCR run with HTBI primers and then moved on to a second-round multiplex PCR. TCRdb fed the multiplex PCR reads into MiXCR, producing one record per CDR3 protein. The profile shows roughly 1.1 million distinct CDR3 sequences, 35% to 45% of them singletons. Sequencing used peripheral blood or thyroid tissue (not recorded which). Receptors were obtained from an adult man with Graves' hyperthyroidism.

Many counts were recorded for this clonotype. V gene TRBV7-8 combines with J gene TRBJ1-1; perhaps TRBD1 as D (6 bases). There are 14 residues in the CDR3. V was shortened by 5 bases and J by 2 bases, with 12 bases between the two germline ends. Germline-derived CDR1 and CDR2 are SGHVS and FQNEAQ. The CDR3, as DNA: TGTGCCAGCAGCCGGGGGCGGCCCAACACTGAAGCTTTCTTT. Encoded protein: CASSRGRPNTEAFF.

The V and J genes are TRBV10-3 and TRBJ1-4; no definite D call. This CDR3 is 15 amino acids long. CDR1 is ENHRY and CDR2 is SYGVKD in the germline V gene. V gave up 3 bases and J gave up 7 bases, with 15 bases separating them. CDR3 protein: CAISDPGLAREKLFF. The CDR3 region has the DNA TGTGCCATCAGTGATCCGGGGTTGGCTCGTGAAAAACTGTTTTTT.

This clonotype was seen a few times. The chain links TRBV10-2 to TRBJ1-1, with D uncertain. Germline V CDR1 and CDR2: WSHSY, SAAADI. V was shortened by 3 bases and J by 1 base, with 6 bases between the two germline ends. This CDR3 spans 13 amino acids. CDR3 residues: CASSDDWNTEAFF. Here the CDR3 DNA reads TGCGCCAGCAGTGACGACTGGAACACTGAAGCTTTCTTT.